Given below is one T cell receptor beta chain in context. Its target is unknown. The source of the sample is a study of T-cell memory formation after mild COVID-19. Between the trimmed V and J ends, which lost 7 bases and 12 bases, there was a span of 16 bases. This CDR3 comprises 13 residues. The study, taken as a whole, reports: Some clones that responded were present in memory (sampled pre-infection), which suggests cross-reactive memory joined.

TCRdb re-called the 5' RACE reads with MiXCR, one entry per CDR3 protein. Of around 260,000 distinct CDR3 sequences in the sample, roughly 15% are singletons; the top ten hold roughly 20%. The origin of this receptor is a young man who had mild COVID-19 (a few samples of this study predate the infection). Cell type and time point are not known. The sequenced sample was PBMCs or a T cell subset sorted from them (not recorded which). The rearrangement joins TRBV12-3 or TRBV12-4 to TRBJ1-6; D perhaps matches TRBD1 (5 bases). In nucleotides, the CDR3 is TGTGCCAGCACCCCCCAGGGTTTAGGACCCCTCCACTTT. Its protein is CASTPQGLGPLHF.